A single sample gave rise to the 7 T cell receptor beta chains below, sequenced in a study of T cells after yellow fever vaccination. TCRdb fed the 5' RACE reads into MiXCR, producing one record per CDR3 protein. The table shows about 300,000 distinct CDR3 sequences, with around 6.8% occurring only once. The sample was PBMCs, taken roughly 45 days after the first yellow fever vaccination. The receptors derive from a man younger than 30 who received the YFV17D yellow fever vaccine.

The CDR3 nucleotides read TGTGCCAGCAGCCGGAGGTGGGGGGAATCAGATACGCAGTATTTT. This encodes CASSRRWGESDTQYF. The V call is TRBV7-2, the J call TRBJ2-3; tentatively, D is TRBD2 (6 bases). The V end lost 5 bases, the J end lost 4 bases, and 16 bases lay between the germline ends. The CDR3 sequence is 15 residues long. Germline V gives CDR1 SGHTA, CDR2 FQGNSA.

This chain links TRBV4-1 with TRBJ1-1; D is unresolved. CDR1 and CDR2 from the germline V gene are MGHRA and YSYEKL. This CDR3 has 16 amino acids. V was shortened by 4 bases and J by 5 bases, with 20 bases between the two germline ends. The CDR3 DNA reads as TGCGCCAGCAGCCCGTCCGTCGGCCCCGTAATGACTGAAGCTTTCTTT. This translates into CASSPSVGPVMTEAFF.

V gene TRBV9 combines with J gene TRBJ2-1; 7 bases align to TRBD2. There are 13 residues in the CDR3. Trimming took 0 bases from V and 12 from J; bases not matched to a gene: 6. Looked up from germline, CDR1 is SGDLS and CDR2 is YYNGEE. The CDR3 DNA sequence: TGTGCCAGCAGCGTAGGGGGGGGTACGGGGCAGTTCTTC. Translation: CASSVGGGTGQFF. Full variable domain (rest looked up from reference TRBV9 and TRBJ2-1): DSGVTQTPKHLITATGQRVTLRCSPRSGDLSVYWYQQSLDQGLQFLIQYYNGEERAKGNILERFSAQQFPDLHSELNLSSLELGDSALYFCASSVGGGTGQFFGPGTRLTVL.

This clonotype appeared many times. V and J are TRBV20-1 and TRBJ2-1, with 9 bases fitting TRBD2. The V segment lost 2 bases and the J segment 4 bases; nucleotides outside the gene matches: 0. Germline CDR1 is DFQATT and CDR2 is SNEGSKA (reference sequence). The CDR3 contains 13 residues. The CDR3 here is CSARLAGYNEQFF. The CDR3 nucleotides read TGCAGTGCTAGACTAGCGGGGTACAATGAGCAGTTCTTC.

This clonotype was counted only a few times. One end of the junction varies from germline; a read error may be responsible. The V gene is TRBV7-7, the J gene TRBJ1-5; 10 bases are shared with TRBD1. Per germline, CDR1 SSHAT and CDR2 FNYEAQ (reference sequence). This CDR3 comprises 13 residues. CDR3 region: CASSFSWTGGPVW. The CDR3, as DNA: TGTGCTAGCAGCTTCTCGTGGACAGGGGGACCAGTATGG. Drawing the rest from reference TRBV7-7 and TRBJ1-5, the complete variable domain is GAGVSQSPRYKVTKRGQDVTLRCDPISSHATLYWYQQALGQGPEFLTYFNYEAQPDKSGLPSDRFSAERPEGSISTLTIQRTEQRDSAMYRCASSFSWTGGPVWGDGTRLSIL.

This clonotype was recorded at least ten times. The rearrangement uses TRBV4-3 and TRBJ2-5, with 11 bases lining up with TRBD2. CDR1 and CDR2 from the germline V gene are LGHNA and YSLEER. This CDR3 is built from 18 residues. V gave up 6 bases and J gave up 4 bases; unmatched junction bases: 16. The CDR3 loop is CASRKGATSGAEGETQYF. DNA of the CDR3: TGCGCCAGCAGGAAGGGGGCGACTAGCGGGGCTGAAGGAGAGACCCAGTACTTC.

The rearrangement joins TRBV9 to TRBJ2-5; weak D call: TRBD2 (5 bases). Germline V gene sequence: CDR1 SGDLS, CDR2 YYNGEE. Between the trimmed V and J ends, which lost 2 bases and 2 bases, there was a span of 13 bases. The CDR3 spans 15 residues. CDR3 bases: TGTGCCAGCAGCGTGAACCCGGGCGGGCAAGAGACCCAGTACTTC. Translation: CASSVNPGGQETQYF.